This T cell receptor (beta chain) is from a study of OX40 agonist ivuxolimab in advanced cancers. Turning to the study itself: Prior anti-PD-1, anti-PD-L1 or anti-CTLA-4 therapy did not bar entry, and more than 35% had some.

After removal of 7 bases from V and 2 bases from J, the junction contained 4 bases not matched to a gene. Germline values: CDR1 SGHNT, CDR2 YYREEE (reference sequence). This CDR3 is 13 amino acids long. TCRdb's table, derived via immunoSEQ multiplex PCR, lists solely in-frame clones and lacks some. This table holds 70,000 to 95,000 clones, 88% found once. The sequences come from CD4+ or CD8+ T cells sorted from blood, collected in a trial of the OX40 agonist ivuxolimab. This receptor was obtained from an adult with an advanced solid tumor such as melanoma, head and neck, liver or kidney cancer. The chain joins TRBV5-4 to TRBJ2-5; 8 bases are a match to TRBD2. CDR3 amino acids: CASALAGQETQYF. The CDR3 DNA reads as TGTGCCAGCGCTTTAGCGGGACAAGAGACCCAGTACTTC. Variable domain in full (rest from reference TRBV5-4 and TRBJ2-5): ETGVTQSPTHLIKTRGQQVTLRCSSQSGHNTVSWYQQALGQGPQFIFQYYREEENGRGNFPPRFSGLQFPNYSSELNVNALELDDSALYLCASALAGQETQYFGPGTRLLVL.